The rows below give T cell receptor beta chains drawn from one sample of a study of T cell responses to AZD1222 COVID-19 vaccine. Profiling relied on immunoSEQ multiplex PCR, and the TCRdb table lists in-frame clones only, not all of them. The data contain 130,000 to 150,000 clones, approximately 88% of them singletons. This material consisted of peripheral blood, taken on day 0 of AZD1222 vaccination. These receptors originate from an adult in good health. Each CDR3 is given with its conserved first and last residue. Fields, in order: V gene, J gene, D gene, clone size, CDR3 protein, CDR3 DNA. The D gene is left open where the match is weak. A row's size may be missing; if present it is once, few, many or a size class.

>TRBV7-9|TRBJ1-1|NA|NA
CASSSQFRANTEAFF
TGTGCCAGCAGCTCTCAATTCCGGGCGAACACTGAAGCTTTCTTT
>TRBV13|TRBJ2-7|NA|NA
CASSLREITWKGSYEQYF
TGTGCCAGCAGCTTGAGGGAGATTACCTGGAAAGGATCCTACGAGCAGTACTTC
>TRBV10-3|TRBJ2-3|NA|NA
CAISDPQGGRGDTQYF
TGTGCCATCAGTGATCCCCAGGGGGGAAGGGGAGATACGCAGTATTTT
>TRBV2|TRBJ2-6|NA|NA
CASSELGGAGANVLTF
TGTGCCAGCAGTGAACTAGGCGGGGCTGGGGCCAACGTCCTGACTTTC
>TRBV28|TRBJ2-7|TRBD2|NA
CASRFMSGGVAYEQYF
TGTGCCAGCAGGTTCATGAGCGGGGGGGTTGCCTACGAGCAGTACTTC
>TRBV18|TRBJ2-3|TRBD2|NA
CASSLTSGSDTQYF
TGTGCCAGCTCACTGACTAGCGGGTCAGATACGCAGTATTTT
>TRBV4-3|TRBJ2-7|NA|few
CASSYRVYVDEQYF
TGCGCCAGCAGCTACCGGGTCTATGTCGACGAGCAGTACTTC
>TRBV9|TRBJ1-1|TRBD1|NA
CASSATGDPVAEAFF
TGTGCCAGCAGCGCTACAGGGGATCCTGTGGCTGAAGCTTTCTTT
>TRBV28|TRBJ1-1|TRBD1|NA
CASSLDSWGQGGTEAFF
TGTGCCAGCAGTTTGGATAGTTGGGGACAGGGAGGGACTGAAGCTTTCTTT
>TRBV19|TRBJ1-2|NA|NA
CASNGGAAGYTF
TGTGCCAGTAATGGAGGGGCCGCGGGCTACACCTTC
>TRBV18|TRBJ2-2|NA|NA
CASSPVVRQNTGELFF
TGTGCCAGCTCACCAGTCGTACGCCAAAACACCGGGGAGCTGTTTTTT
>TRBV19|TRBJ2-7|NA|NA
CASSRPTGPYEQYF
TGTGCCAGTAGTCGACCGACAGGACCCTACGAGCAGTACTTC
>TRBV12-3/TRBV12-4|TRBJ2-3|NA|NA
CASSVFRGDTQYF
TGTGCCAGCAGCGTGTTCCGGGGCGATACGCAGTATTTT
>TRBV30|TRBJ2-1|TRBD2|NA
CAWSRAGGSYNEQFF
TGTGCCTGGAGCCGAGCGGGGGGGTCCTACAATGAGCAGTTCTTC
>TRBV28|TRBJ1-4|NA|NA
CASSFQAVATNEKLFF
TGTGCCAGCAGTTTTCAGGCGGTTGCAACTAATGAAAAACTGTTTTTT
>TRBV5-1|TRBJ2-1|TRBD1|NA
CASSLRTGGDEQFF
TGCGCCAGCAGCTTAAGGACAGGGGGCGATGAGCAGTTCTTC
>TRBV7-2|TRBJ2-5|TRBD2|NA
CASSAELAGVQETQYF
TGTGCCAGCAGCGCGGAACTAGCGGGGGTTCAAGAGACCCAGTACTTC
>TRBV7-8|TRBJ1-2|NA|NA
CASSLGESFGYTF
TGTGCCAGCAGCTTAGGAGAGTCTTTTGGCTACACCTTC
>TRBV19|TRBJ2-5|TRBD2|NA
CASSPGGGRPQYF
TGTGCCAGTTCCCCCGGGGGGGGGCGGCCCCAGTACTTC
>TRBV28|TRBJ1-2|NA|once
CASSFHSPNYGYTF
TGTGCCAGCAGTTTCCATAGTCCTAACTATGGCTACACCTTC
>TRBV29-1|TRBJ1-2|NA|NA
CSVERTYRNYGYTF
TGCAGCGTTGAAAGGACCTACAGGAACTATGGCTACACCTTC
>TRBV7-3|TRBJ1-2|NA|NA
CASSLTPQNYGYTF
TGTGCCAGCAGCTTAACACCCCAGAACTATGGCTACACCTTC
>TRBV13|TRBJ1-1|NA|NA
CASSLIARGVGAGAFF
TGTGCCAGCAGCTTAATTGCCAGGGGCGTCGGGGCGGGGGCTTTCTTT
>TRBV30|TRBJ1-5|NA|NA
CAWSVQVNQPQHF
TGTGCCTGGAGTGTACAGGTCAATCAGCCCCAGCATTTT
>TRBV6-5|TRBJ1-4|NA|NA
CASSYRGLGSGEKLFF
TGTGCCAGCAGTTACCGGGGTCTAGGGTCTGGTGAAAAACTGTTTTTT
>TRBV19|TRBJ1-5|NA|NA
CASSIQASQPQHF
TGTGCCAGTAGTATACAGGCTTCGCAGCCCCAGCATTTT
>TRBV24-1|TRBJ1-1|TRBD1|NA
CATSEQDRGYTEAFF
TGTGCCACCAGTGAGCAAGACAGGGGATACACTGAAGCTTTCTTT
>TRBV9|TRBJ1-2|NA|few
CASSPHGGRLDGYTF
TGTGCCAGCAGCCCCCACGGGGGGCGCTTGGATGGCTACACCTTC
>TRBV18|TRBJ2-1|NA|NA
CASSSVAASRNEQFF
TGTGCCAGCTCATCCGTAGCCGCGTCGCGCAATGAGCAGTTCTTC
>TRBV6-2/TRBV6-3|TRBJ1-5|NA|NA
CASSYLREGAKQPQHF
TGTGCCAGCAGTTACTTAAGGGAAGGGGCCAAGCAGCCCCAGCATTTT
>TRBV30|TRBJ2-5|NA|NA
CAWSVTQETQYF
TGTGCCTGGAGTGTGACCCAAGAGACCCAGTACTTC
>TRBV19|TRBJ1-2|NA|NA
CASSMSGFYGYTF
TGTGCCAGTAGTATGAGTGGTTTTTATGGCTACACCTTC
>TRBV6-2/TRBV6-3|TRBJ1-6|TRBD1|NA
CASSGQGAPLHF
TGTGCCAGCAGTGGCCAGGGGGCACCCCTCCACTTT
>TRBV18|TRBJ1-4|NA|NA
CASSLQGQMFF
TGTGCCAGCTCACTCCAGGGCCAAATGTTTTTT
>TRBV4-1|TRBJ1-2|NA|NA
CASSQDSVGGYTF
TGCGCCAGCAGCCAAGACTCCGTTGGAGGCTACACCTTC
>TRBV29-1|TRBJ2-1|TRBD2|few
CSVVAGGPLFF
TGCAGCGTGGTAGCGGGGGGGCCATTGTTCTTC
>TRBV29-1|TRBJ1-2|TRBD1|NA
CSALTGANYGYTF
TGCAGCGCTTTAACAGGGGCTAACTATGGCTACACCTTC
>TRBV5-6|TRBJ1-2|NA|NA
CASSLAGQNYGYTF
TGTGCCAGCAGCTTGGCCGGGCAGAACTATGGCTACACCTTC
>TRBV18|TRBJ2-1|TRBD2|NA
CASSPAGGTVINEQFF
TGTGCCAGCTCCCCCGCGGGAGGGACGGTAATTAATGAGCAGTTCTTC
>TRBV10-3|TRBJ1-1|TRBD1|NA
CAISDDRATEAFF
TGTGCCATCAGTGATGACAGGGCAACTGAAGCTTTCTTT
>TRBV6-5|TRBJ1-5|NA|NA
CASSPKRDQPQHF
TGTGCCAGCAGCCCGAAACGCGATCAGCCCCAGCATTTT
>TRBV2|TRBJ1-5|NA|NA
CASGEGSGRYQPQHF
TGTGCCAGCGGGGAGGGGTCTGGGCGTTATCAGCCCCAGCATTTT
>TRBV27|TRBJ2-2|NA|NA
CASSFSDTGELFF
TGTGCCAGCAGTTTCTCGGACACCGGGGAGCTGTTTTTT
>TRBV11-2|TRBJ2-1|NA|NA
CASSPWTDNEQFF
TGTGCCAGCAGCCCGTGGACGGACAATGAGCAGTTCTTC
>TRBV4-3|TRBJ1-2|NA|NA
CASSQDRSGSYGYTF
TGCGCCAGCAGCCAAGATCGATCAGGGTCCTATGGCTACACCTTC
>TRBV2|TRBJ2-1|NA|NA
CASSVTAGSYNEQFF
TGTGCCAGCAGTGTGACAGCTGGCTCCTACAATGAGCAGTTCTTC
>TRBV11-2|TRBJ1-1|NA|NA
CASSLGRGRQGFMNTEAFF
TGTGCCAGCAGCTTAGGCCGTGGTAGGCAGGGTTTCATGAACACTGAAGCTTTCTTT
>TRBV9|TRBJ1-4|NA|NA
CASSVGRGNEKLFF
TGTGCCAGCAGCGTTGGCAGGGGTAATGAAAAACTGTTTTTT
>TRBV6-5|TRBJ1-1|NA|NA
CASSYRGSSNTEAFF
TGTGCCAGCAGTTACAGAGGCAGCTCGAACACTGAAGCTTTCTTT
>TRBV6-5|TRBJ2-3|TRBD2|NA
CASSYSIGGTDTQYF
TGTGCCAGCAGTTACTCCATCGGGGGGACAGATACGCAGTATTTT